The rows below give T cell receptor beta chains drawn from one sample of a study of blood T cell repertoires in COVID-19. Repertoires were generated with immunoSEQ multiplex PCR, while TCRdb's copy carries only in-frame clones and drops some. The table includes 250,000 or so clones, roughly 88% detected once. Sequences were obtained from peripheral blood. All receptors derive from a woman in her twenties or thirties with active or convalescent COVID-19. Both conserved end residues are trimmed from each CDR3. Not all rows give a size; the values are once, few, many and, for expanded clones, a class.

size: .; J: TRBJ2-2; V: TRBV7-3; CDR3: ASSGDRNTGELF
size: .; J: TRBJ1-5; V: TRBV12-3/TRBV12-4; CDR3: ASSFQTNQPQH
size: .; J: TRBJ2-1; V: TRBV7-9; CDR3: ASSPREQF
size: .; J: TRBJ1-4; V: TRBV4-3; CDR3: ASSQSTGEANEKLF
size: .; J: TRBJ2-2; V: TRBV6-1; CDR3: ASFRENTGELF
size: .; J: TRBJ1-2; V: TRBV28; CDR3: ASSYGTGITNYGYT
size: .; J: TRBJ2-2; V: TRBV5-4; CDR3: ASSSKGAGELF
size: once; J: TRBJ2-6; V: TRBV5-6; CDR3: ASSPVPGQSSGANVLT
size: .; J: TRBJ2-5; V: TRBV4-2; CDR3: ASSQVTLAGGEVGETQY
size: .; J: TRBJ2-1; V: TRBV7-2; CDR3: ASSFLSGDEQF
size: .; J: TRBJ2-7; V: TRBV7-2; CDR3: ASSSGTGSFNEQY
size: .; J: TRBJ1-2; V: TRBV2; CDR3: ASSEEGGTGYYGYT
size: .; J: TRBJ2-1; V: TRBV25-1; CDR3: ASSDSRRGQGYNEQF
size: .; J: TRBJ2-3; V: TRBV7-9; CDR3: ASSRWTGKDTQY
size: few; J: TRBJ2-1; V: TRBV6-4; CDR3: ASSTGLAGNEQF
size: .; J: TRBJ1-2; V: TRBV5-4; CDR3: ASSLVGNGGNGYT
size: .; J: TRBJ2-5; V: TRBV6-7; CDR3: ASSLDRGQETQY
size: many; J: TRBJ2-6; V: TRBV7-3; CDR3: ASSPPAFSGANVLT
size: .; J: TRBJ2-1; V: TRBV29-1; CDR3: SGKNNEQF
size: .; J: TRBJ1-2; V: TRBV30; CDR3: AWTGTGGPYGYT
size: .; J: TRBJ1-6; V: TRBV27; CDR3: ASSLARSPLH
size: .; J: TRBJ2-3; V: TRBV27; CDR3: ASSFTGTGFRFTDTQY
size: once; J: TRBJ1-2; V: TRBV7-2; CDR3: ASSLEQGVGYT
size: .; J: TRBJ2-5; V: TRBV3-1/TRBV3-2; CDR3: ASSQALYSLETQY
size: .; J: TRBJ2-7; V: TRBV6-5; CDR3: ASSLNGQGRDEQY
size: .; J: TRBJ2-2; V: TRBV18; CDR3: ASSHRARAVRDTGELF
size: .; J: TRBJ2-7; V: TRBV5-1; CDR3: ASSLGWGQGGYEQY
size: .; J: TRBJ2-1; V: TRBV7-3; CDR3: ASSSGQGITNEQF
size: .; J: TRBJ2-1; V: TRBV7-9; CDR3: ASSLLGGYNEQF
size: .; J: TRBJ1-1; V: TRBV6-2/TRBV6-3; CDR3: ASSRGTGYTEAF
size: .; J: TRBJ2-1; V: TRBV7-3; CDR3: ASSSFLAGAYNEQF
size: .; J: TRBJ2-7; V: TRBV30; CDR3: AWRGARGRPYEQY
size: .; J: TRBJ2-1; V: TRBV9; CDR3: ASSVQLHSYNEQF
size: .; J: TRBJ2-1; V: TRBV5-1; CDR3: ASRTSGFLSYNEQF
size: .; J: TRBJ2-3; V: TRBV30; CDR3: AWSGRTGGADTQY
size: .; J: TRBJ1-2; V: TRBV30; CDR3: ACELSYGYT
size: .; J: TRBJ1-1; V: TRBV4-3; CDR3: ASSQDSSGTEAF
size: .; J: TRBJ1-2; V: TRBV5-1; CDR3: ASRLGDRALANYGYT
size: .; J: TRBJ2-5; V: TRBV19; CDR3: ASSPPSGTRTGTQY
size: .; J: TRBJ1-1; V: TRBV27; CDR3: ASSLSLGEDEAF
size: .; J: TRBJ1-2; V: TRBV3-1/TRBV3-2; CDR3: ASSPAGRNGYT
size: .; J: TRBJ2-7; V: TRBV5-1; CDR3: ASSKEVQRDYEQY
size: .; J: TRBJ2-6; V: TRBV12-3/TRBV12-4; CDR3: AIRSGANVLT
size: .; J: TRBJ1-5; V: TRBV18; CDR3: ASSPGGRGGDQPQH
size: .; J: TRBJ2-4; V: TRBV27; CDR3: ASSPPRQAKNIQY
size: .; J: TRBJ2-1; V: TRBV7-9; CDR3: ASSLETGNEQF